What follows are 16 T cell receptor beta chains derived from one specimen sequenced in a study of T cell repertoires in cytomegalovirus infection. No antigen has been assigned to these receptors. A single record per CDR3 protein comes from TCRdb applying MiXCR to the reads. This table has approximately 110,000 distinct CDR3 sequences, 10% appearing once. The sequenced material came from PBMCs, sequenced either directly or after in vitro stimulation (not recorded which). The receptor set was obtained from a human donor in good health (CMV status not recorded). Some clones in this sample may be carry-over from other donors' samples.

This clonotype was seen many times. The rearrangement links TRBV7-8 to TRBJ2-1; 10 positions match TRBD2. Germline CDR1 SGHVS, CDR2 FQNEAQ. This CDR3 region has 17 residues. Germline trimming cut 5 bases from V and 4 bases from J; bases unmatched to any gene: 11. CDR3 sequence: CASSPLRIAGGYNEQFF. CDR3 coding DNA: TGTGCCAGCAGCCCGCTCCGGATAGCGGGAGGTTACAATGAGCAGTTCTTC.

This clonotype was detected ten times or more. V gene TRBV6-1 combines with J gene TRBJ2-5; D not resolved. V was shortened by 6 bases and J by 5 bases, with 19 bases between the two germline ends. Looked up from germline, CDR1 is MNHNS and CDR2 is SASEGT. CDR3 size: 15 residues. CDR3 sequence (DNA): TGTGCCAGCAGAAAAGGACGCCGACGGACGGAGACCCAGTACTTC. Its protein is CASRKGRRRTETQYF.

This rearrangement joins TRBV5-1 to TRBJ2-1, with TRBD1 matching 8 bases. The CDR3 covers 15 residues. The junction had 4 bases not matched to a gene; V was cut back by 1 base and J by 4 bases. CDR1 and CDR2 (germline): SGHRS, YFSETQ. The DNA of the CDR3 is TGCGCCAGCAGCTTGCCGGGACAGGTGTACAATGAGCAGTTCTTC. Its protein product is CASSLPGQVYNEQFF.

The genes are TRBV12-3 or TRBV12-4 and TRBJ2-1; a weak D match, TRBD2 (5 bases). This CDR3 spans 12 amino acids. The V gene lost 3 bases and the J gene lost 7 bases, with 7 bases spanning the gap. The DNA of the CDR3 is TGTGCCAGCAGTTTTAGGAGGAATGAGCAGTTCTTC. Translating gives CASSFRRNEQFF.

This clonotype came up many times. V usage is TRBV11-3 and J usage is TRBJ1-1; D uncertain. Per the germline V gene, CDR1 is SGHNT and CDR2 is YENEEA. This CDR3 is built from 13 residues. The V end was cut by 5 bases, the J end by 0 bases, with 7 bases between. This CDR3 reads CASSKEMNTEAFF. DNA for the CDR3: TGTGCCAGCAGCAAGGAAATGAACACTGAAGCTTTCTTT.

The CDR3 loop reads CASSYQTGYTEAFF. CDR3 nucleotides: TGTGCCAGCAGTTACCAAACAGGGTATACTGAAGCTTTCTTT. This chain links TRBV6-5 with TRBJ1-1, with D possibly being TRBD1 (6 bases). CDR1 is MNHEY, CDR2 SVGAGI, per germline. CDR3 length equals 14 residues. The V end was cut by 2 bases, the J end by 5 bases, with 12 bases between.

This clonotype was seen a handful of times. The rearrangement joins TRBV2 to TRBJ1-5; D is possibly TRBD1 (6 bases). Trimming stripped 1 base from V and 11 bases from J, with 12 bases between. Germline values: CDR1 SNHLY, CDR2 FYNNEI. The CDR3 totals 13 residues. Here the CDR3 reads CASSEVGAGAQHF. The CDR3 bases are TGTGCCAGCAGTGAAGTGGGAGCAGGGGCCCAGCATTTT.

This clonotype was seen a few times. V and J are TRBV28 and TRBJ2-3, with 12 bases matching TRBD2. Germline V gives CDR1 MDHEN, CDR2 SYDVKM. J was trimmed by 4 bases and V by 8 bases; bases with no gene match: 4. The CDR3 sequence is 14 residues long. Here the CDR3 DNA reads TGTGCCAGCGGGCGGACTAGCGGGGCAGATACGCAGTATTTT. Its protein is CASGRTSGADTQYF. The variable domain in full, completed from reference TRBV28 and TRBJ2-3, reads DVKVTQSSRYLVKRTGEKVFLECVQDMDHENMFWYRQDPGLGLRLIYFSYDVKMKEKGDIPEGYSVSREKKERFSLILESASTNQTSMYLCASGRTSGADTQYFGPGTRLTVL.

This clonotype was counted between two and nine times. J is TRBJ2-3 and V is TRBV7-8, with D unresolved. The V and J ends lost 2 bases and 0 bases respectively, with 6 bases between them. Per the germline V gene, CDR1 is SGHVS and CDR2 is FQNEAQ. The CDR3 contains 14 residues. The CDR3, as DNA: TGTGCCAGCAGCTTAATTCCGAGCACAGATACGCAGTATTTT. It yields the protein CASSLIPSTDTQYF.

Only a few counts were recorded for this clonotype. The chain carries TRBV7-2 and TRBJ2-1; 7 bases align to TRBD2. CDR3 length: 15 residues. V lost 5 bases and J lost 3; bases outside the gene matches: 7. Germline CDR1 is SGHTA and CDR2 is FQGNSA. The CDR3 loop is CASSPLASGYNEQFF. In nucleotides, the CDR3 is TGTGCCAGCAGCCCTTTGGCTAGCGGCTACAATGAGCAGTTCTTC.

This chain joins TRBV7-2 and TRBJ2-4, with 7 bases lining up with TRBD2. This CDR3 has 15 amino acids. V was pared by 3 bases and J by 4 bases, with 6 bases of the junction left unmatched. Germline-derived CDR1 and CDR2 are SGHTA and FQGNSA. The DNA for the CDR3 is TGTGCCAGCAGCTTCCAGAGGGGAGGGAAAAACATTCAGTACTTC. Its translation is CASSFQRGGKNIQYF.

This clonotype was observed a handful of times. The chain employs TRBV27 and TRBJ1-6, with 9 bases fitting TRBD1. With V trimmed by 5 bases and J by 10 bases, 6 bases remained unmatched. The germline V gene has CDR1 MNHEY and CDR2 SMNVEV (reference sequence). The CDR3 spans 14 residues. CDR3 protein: CASSVQGAGSPLHF. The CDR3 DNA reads TGTGCCAGCAGTGTACAGGGGGCAGGATCACCCCTCCACTTT.

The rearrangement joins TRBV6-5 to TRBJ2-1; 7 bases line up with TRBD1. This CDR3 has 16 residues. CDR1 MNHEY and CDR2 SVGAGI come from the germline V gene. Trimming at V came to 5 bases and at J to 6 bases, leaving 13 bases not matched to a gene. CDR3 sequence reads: CASSPTGPGYGNEQFF. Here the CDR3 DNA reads TGTGCCAGCAGTCCGACAGGGCCGGGCTACGGCAATGAGCAGTTCTTC.

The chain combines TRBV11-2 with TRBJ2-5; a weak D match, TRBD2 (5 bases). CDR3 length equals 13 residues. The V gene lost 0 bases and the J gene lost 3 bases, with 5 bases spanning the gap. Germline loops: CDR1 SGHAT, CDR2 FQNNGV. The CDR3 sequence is CASSLEREETQYF. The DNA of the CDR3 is TGTGCCAGCAGCTTAGAGCGGGAAGAGACCCAGTACTTC.

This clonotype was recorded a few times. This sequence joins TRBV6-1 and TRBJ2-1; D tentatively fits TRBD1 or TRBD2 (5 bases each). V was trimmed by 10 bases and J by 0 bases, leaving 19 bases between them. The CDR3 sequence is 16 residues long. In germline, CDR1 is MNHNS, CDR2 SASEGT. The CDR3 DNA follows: TGTGCCACCCGGGACCCCCGAAGGAGCTCCTACAATGAGCAGTTCTTC. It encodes CATRDPRRSSYNEQFF.

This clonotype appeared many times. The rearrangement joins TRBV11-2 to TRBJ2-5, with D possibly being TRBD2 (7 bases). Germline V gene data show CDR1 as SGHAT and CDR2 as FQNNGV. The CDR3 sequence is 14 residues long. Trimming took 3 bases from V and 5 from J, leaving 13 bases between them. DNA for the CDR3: TGTGCCAGCAGCTTGGGGGGGGCGAGGGAGACCCAGTACTTC. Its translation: CASSLGGARETQYF.